This T cell receptor beta chain was found in a study of CD8+ T cells in alopecia areata. Study-wide background: For the treated group, dosing was oral tofacitinib at 5 to 10 mg twice daily.

Researchers gathered lesional scalp punch biopsies and peripheral blood from patients with alopecia areata. The J segment lost 15 bases and the V segment lost 3 bases, leaving 5 bases of the junction unmatched. The CDR3 spans 11 residues. Germline CDR1 and CDR2: ENHRY and SYGVKD. After isolation, RNA underwent reverse transcription to generate cDNA as the sequencing template. Measured with immunoSEQ multiplex PCR; TCRdb has only the in-frame clones, and not every one. The sample holds some 150,000 clones, around 50% seen once. This clone is medium-sized in the sample. Sequencing was performed on CD8+ T cells sorted from blood, taken at week 0. This rearrangement joins TRBV10-3 to TRBJ2-1, with 7 nucleotides matching TRBD1. The sequence was obtained from a human donor with alopecia areata. The CDR3 loop is CAISDGDSRFF. Here the CDR3 DNA reads TGTGCCATCAGTGACGGGGACAGCCGGTTCTTC.